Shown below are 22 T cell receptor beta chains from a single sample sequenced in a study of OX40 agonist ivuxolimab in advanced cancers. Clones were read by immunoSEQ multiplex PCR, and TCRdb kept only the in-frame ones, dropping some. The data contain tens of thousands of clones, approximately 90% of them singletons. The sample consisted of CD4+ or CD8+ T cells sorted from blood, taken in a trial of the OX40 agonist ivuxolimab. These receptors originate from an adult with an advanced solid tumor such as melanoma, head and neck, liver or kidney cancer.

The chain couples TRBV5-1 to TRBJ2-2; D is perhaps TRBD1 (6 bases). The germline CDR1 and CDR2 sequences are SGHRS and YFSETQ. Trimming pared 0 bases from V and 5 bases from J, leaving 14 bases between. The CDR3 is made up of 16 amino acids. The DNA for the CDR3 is TGCGCCAGCAGCTTGGGTACAGGGCTGAGGACCGGGGAGCTGTTTTTT. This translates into CASSLGTGLRTGELFF.

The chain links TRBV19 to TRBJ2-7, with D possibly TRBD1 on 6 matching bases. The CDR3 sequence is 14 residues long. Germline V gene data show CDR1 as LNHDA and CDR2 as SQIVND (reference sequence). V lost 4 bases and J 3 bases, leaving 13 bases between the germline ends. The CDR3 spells CASSTSTGNYEQYF. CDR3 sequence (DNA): TGTGCCAGTAGTACCTCGACAGGAAACTACGAGCAGTACTTC.

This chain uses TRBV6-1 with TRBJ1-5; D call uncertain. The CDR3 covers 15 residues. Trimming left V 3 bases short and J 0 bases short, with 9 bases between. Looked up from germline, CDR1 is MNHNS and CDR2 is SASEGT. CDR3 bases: TGTGCCAGCAGTGACGGTCAGAATAGCAATCAGCCCCAGCATTTT. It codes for CASSDGQNSNQPQHF.

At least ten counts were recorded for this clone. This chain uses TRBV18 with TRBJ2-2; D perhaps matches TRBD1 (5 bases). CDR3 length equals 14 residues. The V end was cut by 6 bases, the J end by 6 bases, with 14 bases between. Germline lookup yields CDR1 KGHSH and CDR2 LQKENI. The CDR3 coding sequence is TGTGCCAGCTCCGGCAATAGGGGCGCCGGGGAGCTGTTTTTT. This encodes CASSGNRGAGELFF. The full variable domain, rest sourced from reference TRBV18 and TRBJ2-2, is NAGVMQNPRHLVRRRGQEARLRCSPMKGHSHVYWYRQLPEEGLKFMVYLQKENIIDESGMPKERFSAEFPKEGPSILRIQQVVRGDSAAYFCASSGNRGAGELFFGEGSRLTVL.

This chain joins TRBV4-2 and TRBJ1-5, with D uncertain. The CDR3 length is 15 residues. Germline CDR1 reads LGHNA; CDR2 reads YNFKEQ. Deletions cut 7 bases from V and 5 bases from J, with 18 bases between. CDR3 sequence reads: CASTRGSPGHQPQHF. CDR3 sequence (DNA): TGTGCCAGCACCCGAGGGAGCCCCGGGCATCAGCCCCAGCATTTT.

CDR3 sequence (DNA): TGTGCCAGCAGTTTCAGGGGGCTGAGCGAGCAGTACTTC. This translates into CASSFRGLSEQYF. The J gene is TRBJ2-7, the V gene TRBV27, with 8 bases lining up with TRBD1. CDR3 length equals 13 residues. Germline assignment: CDR1 MNHEY and CDR2 SMNVEV (reference sequence). Trimming at V came to 3 bases and at J to 6 bases, leaving 4 bases not matched to a gene.

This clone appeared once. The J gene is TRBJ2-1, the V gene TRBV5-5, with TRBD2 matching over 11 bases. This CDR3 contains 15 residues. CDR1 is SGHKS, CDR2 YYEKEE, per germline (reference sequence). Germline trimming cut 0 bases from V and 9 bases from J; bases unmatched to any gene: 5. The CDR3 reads CASSLGLAGGLEQFF. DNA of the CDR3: TGTGCCAGCAGCTTGGGTCTAGCGGGGGGCCTTGAGCAGTTCTTC.

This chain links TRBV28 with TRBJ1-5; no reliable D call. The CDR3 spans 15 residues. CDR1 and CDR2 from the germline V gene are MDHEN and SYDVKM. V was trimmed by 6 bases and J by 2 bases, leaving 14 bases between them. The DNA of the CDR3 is TGTGCCAGCAGCCCTTCCGGGGAGGGCAATCAGCCCCAGCATTTT. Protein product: CASSPSGEGNQPQHF. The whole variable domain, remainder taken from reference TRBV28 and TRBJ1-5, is DVKVTQSSRYLVKRTGEKVFLECVQDMDHENMFWYRQDPGLGLRLIYFSYDVKMKEKGDIPEGYSVSREKKERFSLILESASTNQTSMYLCASSPSGEGNQPQHFGDGTRLSIL.

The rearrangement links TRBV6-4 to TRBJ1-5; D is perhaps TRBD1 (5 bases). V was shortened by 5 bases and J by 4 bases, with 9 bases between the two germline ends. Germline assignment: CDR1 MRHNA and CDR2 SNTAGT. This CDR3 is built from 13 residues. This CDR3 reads CASSQTVNQPQHF. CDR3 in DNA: TGTGCCAGCAGTCAGACAGTAAATCAGCCCCAGCATTTT.

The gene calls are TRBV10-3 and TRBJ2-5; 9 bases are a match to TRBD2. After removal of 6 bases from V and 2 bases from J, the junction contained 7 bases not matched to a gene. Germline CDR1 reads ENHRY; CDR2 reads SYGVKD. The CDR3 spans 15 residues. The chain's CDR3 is CAIRGSSGEQETQYF. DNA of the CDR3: TGTGCCATCAGGGGCTCTAGCGGGGAACAAGAGACCCAGTACTTC.

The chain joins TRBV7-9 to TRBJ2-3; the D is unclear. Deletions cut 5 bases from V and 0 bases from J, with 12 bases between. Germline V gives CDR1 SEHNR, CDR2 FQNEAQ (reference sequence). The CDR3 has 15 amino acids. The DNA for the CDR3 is TGTGCCAGCAGCCTCAGACTGGCTAGCACAGATACGCAGTATTTT. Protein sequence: CASSLRLASTDTQYF. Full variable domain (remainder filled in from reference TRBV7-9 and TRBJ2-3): DTGVSQNPRHKITKRGQNVTFRCDPISEHNRLYWYRQTLGQGPEFLTYFQNEAQLEKSRLLSDRFSAERPKGSFSTLEIQRTEQGDSAMYLCASSLRLASTDTQYFGPGTRLTVL.

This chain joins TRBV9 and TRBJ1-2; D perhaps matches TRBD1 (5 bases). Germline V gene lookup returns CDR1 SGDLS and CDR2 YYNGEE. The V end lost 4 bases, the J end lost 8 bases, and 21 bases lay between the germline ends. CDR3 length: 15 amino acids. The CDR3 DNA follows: TGTGCCAGCAGCACAAATGGGGCCCTCACAACGGGCTACACCTTC. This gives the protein CASSTNGALTTGYTF.

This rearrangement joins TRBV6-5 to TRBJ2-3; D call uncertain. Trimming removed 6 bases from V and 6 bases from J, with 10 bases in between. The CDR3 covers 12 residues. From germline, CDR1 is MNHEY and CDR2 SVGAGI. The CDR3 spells CASSQSFDTQYF. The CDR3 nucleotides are TGTGCCAGCAGCCAATCATTCGATACGCAGTATTTT.

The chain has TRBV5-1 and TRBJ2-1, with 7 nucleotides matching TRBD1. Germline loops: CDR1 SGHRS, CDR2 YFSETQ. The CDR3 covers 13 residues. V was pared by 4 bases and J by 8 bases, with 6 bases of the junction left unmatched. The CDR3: CASSTTGVDEQFF. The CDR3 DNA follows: TGCGCCAGCAGCACAACAGGGGTGGATGAGCAGTTCTTC.

The chain's CDR3 is CASSSGLPKSYGYTF. CDR3 bases: TGTGCCAGCAGCTCCGGACTGCCCAAGAGCTATGGCTACACCTTC. This chain uses TRBV5-4 with TRBJ1-2; D unclear. V lost 3 bases to trimming and J lost 4 bases, with 16 bases between them. The CDR3 runs 15 residues. Per the germline V gene, CDR1 is SGHNT and CDR2 is YYREEE (reference sequence). Using reference TRBV5-4 and TRBJ1-2 for the parts outside the CDR3, the full variable domain is ETGVTQSPTHLIKTRGQQVTLRCSSQSGHNTVSWYQQALGQGPQFIFQYYREEENGRGNFPPRFSGLQFPNYSSELNVNALELDDSALYLCASSSGLPKSYGYTFGSGTRLTVV.

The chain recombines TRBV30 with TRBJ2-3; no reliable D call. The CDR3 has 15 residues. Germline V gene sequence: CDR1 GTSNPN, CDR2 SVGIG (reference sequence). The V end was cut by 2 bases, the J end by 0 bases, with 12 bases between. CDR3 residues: CAWSRVSNSTDTQYF. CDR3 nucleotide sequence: TGTGCCTGGAGTCGGGTCTCCAATAGCACAGATACGCAGTATTTT. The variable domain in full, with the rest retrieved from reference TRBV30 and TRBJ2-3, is SQTIHQWPATLVQPVGSPLSLECTVEGTSNPNLYWYRQAAGRGLQLLFYSVGIGQISSEVPQNLSASRPQDRQFILSSKKLLLSDSGFYLCAWSRVSNSTDTQYFGPGTRLTVL.

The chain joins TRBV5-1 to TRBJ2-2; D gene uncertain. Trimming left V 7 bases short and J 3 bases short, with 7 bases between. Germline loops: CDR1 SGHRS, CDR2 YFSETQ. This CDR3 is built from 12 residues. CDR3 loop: CASQVDTGELFF. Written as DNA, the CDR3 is TGCGCCAGCCAGGTGGACACCGGGGAGCTGTTTTTT.

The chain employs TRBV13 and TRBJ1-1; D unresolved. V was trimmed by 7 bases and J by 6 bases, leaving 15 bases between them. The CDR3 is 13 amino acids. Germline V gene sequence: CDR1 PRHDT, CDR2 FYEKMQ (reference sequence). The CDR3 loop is CASTVQESAEAFF. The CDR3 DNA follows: TGTGCCAGCACCGTCCAGGAGTCGGCTGAAGCTTTCTTT.

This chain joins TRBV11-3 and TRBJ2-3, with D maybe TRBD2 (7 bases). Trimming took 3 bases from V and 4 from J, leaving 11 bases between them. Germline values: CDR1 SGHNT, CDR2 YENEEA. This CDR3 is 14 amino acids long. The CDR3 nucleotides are TGTGCCAGCAGCTTTCGGGGGGCAGCAGATACGCAGTATTTT. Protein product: CASSFRGAADTQYF. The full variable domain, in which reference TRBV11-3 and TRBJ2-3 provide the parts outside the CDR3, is EAGVVQSPRYKIIEKKQPVAFWCNPISGHNTLYWYLQNLGQGPELLIRYENEEAVDDSQLPKDRFSAERLKGVDSTLKIQPAELGDSAVYLCASSFRGAADTQYFGPGTRLTVL.

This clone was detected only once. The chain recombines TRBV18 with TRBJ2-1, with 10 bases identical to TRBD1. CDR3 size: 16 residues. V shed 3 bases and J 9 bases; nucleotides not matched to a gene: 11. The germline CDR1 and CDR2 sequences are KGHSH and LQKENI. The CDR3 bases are TGTGCCAGCTCACCTTCCGGGACAGGGGCGTCGGGTGAGCAGTTCTTC. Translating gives CASSPSGTGASGEQFF.

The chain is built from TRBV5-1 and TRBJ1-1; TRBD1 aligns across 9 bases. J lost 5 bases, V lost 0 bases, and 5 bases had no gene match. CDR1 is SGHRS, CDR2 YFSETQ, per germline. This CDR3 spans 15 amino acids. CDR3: CASSLVRTGETEAFF. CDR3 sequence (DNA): TGCGCCAGCAGCTTGGTCAGGACAGGGGAGACTGAAGCTTTCTTT.

In nucleotides, the CDR3 is TGTGCCAGCAGCAAAGGGACCACAACTAATGAAAAACTGTTTTTT. Translating gives CASSKGTTTNEKLFF. V usage is TRBV21-1 and J usage is TRBJ1-4. TRBV21-1 is a pseudogene locus. The CDR3 is made up of 15 amino acids.